This TCR beta chain was recovered during a study of shared clonotypes between healthy human individuals (dated by TCRdb to 2018 to 2021). Describing the broader study: The cohort comprised two women and a few men aged 18 to 49 years. For each donor, CD4 naive and CD4 memory were each run on three plates, CD8 naive on two plates, and CD8 memory on one plate. Blood TCR repertoires of about five healthy adults were deeply sequenced to estimate repertoire size and the extent of clonotype sharing between individuals. To increase sequencing depth and limit assay-specific biases, different laboratories used diverse techniques to prepare libraries and sequence TCR repertoires. Each donor's leukapheresis produced roughly between roughly 0.85 and 9 billion PBMCs. What the authors observed across the whole study: Pairwise subsampling led to the expectation that sequencing depth would affect the degree of clonotype sharing among donors. Sharing across several donors was observed for roughly 5.4% of naive CD4, 3% to 4% of naive CD8, roughly 2.3% of memory CD4, and roughly 0.4% of memory CD8 clonotypes. Compared with non-shared clonotypes, clonotypes shared by all four sorted-subset donors had higher generation probabilities. Because the study included a small number of donors, the genetic and exposure-history diversity represented was limited. Larger estimated clonotype richness was generally found for naive subsets than for memory subsets. Only blood was sampled, and tissue TCR repertoires likely differ from those in blood. Even with the large sequencing depth, rarefaction of the sorted-subset datasets indicated that sequencing was incomplete.

The CDR3 runs 16 amino acids, cysteine and phenylalanine included. The sequence is cut down to CDR3 DNA, 48 bases in frame from base 1. V is clipped by 5 bases and J by 3 bases, and the sequence between their germline boundaries is 17 bases long. CDR1 is given as SGHVS and CDR2 as FQNEAQ, both from the germline V gene. Using the deep immunoSEQ assay, TCR CDR3 regions were amplified from genomic DNA by multiplex PCR. Extracted genomic DNA from each cell subset was spread evenly across all wells of several immunoSEQ 96-well plates, with each plate serving as a replicate. Each replicate PCR for sorted subsets received about 0.2 ug genomic DNA, equal to some 32,000 T cell genomes. Purified libraries were quantified with a Qubit 3.0 fluorometer, sized on a Bioanalyzer 2100, and re-quantified with the KAPA Library Quantification kit. Every immunoSEQ 96-well plate was sequenced on a dedicated single-read 150-cycle Illumina NextSeq 550 flow cell. For the original study's pipeline: Because the immunoSEQ output held only junctional sequences and lacked quality scores, the filtering could not match the filtering applied to full-length reads. Sequences were annotated with PyIR, a Python wrapper for IgBLAST v1.9, and V/J genes and CDR3 were assigned using IMGT germline references. Reads were filtered out if the reads had weak V/J assignments (E-value above 1e-6), no CDR3, stop codons, out-of-frame junctions, or ambiguous translated residues. V3J clonotypes were defined as sequences sharing an identical inferred V gene, J gene, and CDR3 amino acid sequence. To compute the percentage overlap between repertoires, the number of shared unique clonotypes was divided by the size of the smaller repertoire. Repertoire richness was assessed with RTK rarefaction, the Chao1 estimator, and Recon v2.1 estimates of unobserved clonotypes. OLGA was used to compute generation probabilities for all TCRbeta clonotypes that the gDNA method yielded from a handful of donors. TCRdb stores this immuneACCESS table with in-frame sequences only. Part of the clones is absent; in the studies checked, under half of the shortfall reflects unresolved V genes, and no reason is known for the rest. That table gives V, J and clone size, and the DNA gave D and trimming. The sample table holds 2 million to 2.5 million clones, of which 93% were seen once. 0.35% to 0.5% of the sample is in the top ten clones.

To note about this clone: The antigen it binds to is not known. Base qualities are not recorded, but no much larger clone differs from it by a single base.

Donors were healthy HIV-negative adults with no recently reported acute infections or vaccinations. Every donor was a Caucasian adult living in Nashville, Tennessee, USA. CD4+ T cells were enriched by magnetic negative selection, after which naive cells were positively selected on CD45RA and the negative fraction was taken as the memory subset. After blood collection by leukapheresis, PBMCs were isolated using Ficoll-Histopaque density gradient centrifugation and then cryopreserved in the vapor phase of liquid nitrogen. Purity and quantity of every magnetically sorted T cell population were checked by analytical flow cytometry. Each sorted fraction had its genomic DNA isolated and then quantified by UV absorbance on a Nanodrop 2000c.

The sequenced sample was naive CD4+ T cells from PBMCs. This specimen's cell subset or site label, per the study, means: CD45RA+ positively selected. The receptor's source is a man younger than 30 in good health. Some clones in this sample may be carry-over from other donors' samples. This chain is built from TRBV7-8 and TRBJ1-5; no D gene can be assigned with confidence. The CDR3 sequence is CASSPTLGSPNQPQHF. The nucleotides are TGTGCCAGCAGCCCCACCCTCGGGAGCCCCAATCAGCCCCAGCATTTT. Full variable domain (CDR3 extended with the reference TRBV7-8 and TRBJ1-5 proteins): GAGVSQSPRYKVAKRGQDVALRCDPISGHVSLFWYQQALGQGPEFLTYFQNEAQLDKSGLPSDRFFAERPEGSVSTLKIQRTQQEDSAVYLCASSPTLGSPNQPQHFGDGTRLSIL.